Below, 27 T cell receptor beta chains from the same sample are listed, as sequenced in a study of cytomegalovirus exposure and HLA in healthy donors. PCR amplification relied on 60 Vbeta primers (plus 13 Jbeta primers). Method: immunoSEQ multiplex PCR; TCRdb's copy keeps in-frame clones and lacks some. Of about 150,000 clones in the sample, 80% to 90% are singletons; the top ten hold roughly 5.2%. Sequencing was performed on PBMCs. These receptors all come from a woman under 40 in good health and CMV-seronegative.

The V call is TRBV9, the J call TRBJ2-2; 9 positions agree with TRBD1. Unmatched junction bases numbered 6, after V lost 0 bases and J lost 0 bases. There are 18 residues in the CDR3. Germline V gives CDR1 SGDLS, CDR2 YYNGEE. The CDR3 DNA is TGTGCCAGCAGCGTAGAGGGACAGGGCCACTCGAACACCGGGGAGCTGTTTTTT. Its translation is CASSVEGQGHSNTGELFF.

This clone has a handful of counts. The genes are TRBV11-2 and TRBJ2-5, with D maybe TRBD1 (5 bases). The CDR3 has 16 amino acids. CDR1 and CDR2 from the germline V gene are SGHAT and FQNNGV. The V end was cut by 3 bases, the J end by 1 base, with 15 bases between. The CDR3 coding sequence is TGTGCCAGCAGCTTCGTCCAATACGACAGCCAAGAGACCCAGTACTTC. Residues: CASSFVQYDSQETQYF.

CDR3 residues: CASRTSGTYTEAFF. The CDR3 nucleotides are TGTGCCAGTAGGACTTCCGGGACTTACACTGAAGCTTTCTTT. The chain combines TRBV19 with TRBJ1-1, with a tentative D call TRBD1 (5 bases). Germline V gene lookup returns CDR1 LNHDA and CDR2 SQIVND (reference sequence). The length of the CDR3 is 14 residues. The V and J ends lost 6 bases and 3 bases respectively, with 14 bases between them.

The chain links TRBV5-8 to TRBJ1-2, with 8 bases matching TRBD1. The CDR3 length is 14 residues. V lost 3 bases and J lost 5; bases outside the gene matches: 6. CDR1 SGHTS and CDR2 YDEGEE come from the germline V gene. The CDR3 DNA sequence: TGTGCCAGCAGCTCGGCCTGGACAGGGTATGGCTACACCTTC. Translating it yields CASSSAWTGYGYTF.

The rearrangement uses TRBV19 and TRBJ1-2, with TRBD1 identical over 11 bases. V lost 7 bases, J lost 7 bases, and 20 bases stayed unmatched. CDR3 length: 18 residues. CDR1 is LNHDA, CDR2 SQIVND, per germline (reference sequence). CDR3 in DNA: TGTGCCAGTAAAGGCCCTGGGACAGGGGGAAGTTCAAGTGGTGGCTACACCTTC. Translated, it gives CASKGPGTGGSSSGGYTF. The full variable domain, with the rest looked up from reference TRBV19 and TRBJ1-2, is DGGITQSPKYLFRKEGQNVTLSCEQNLNHDAMYWYRQDPGQGLRLIYYSQIVNDFQKGDIAEGYSVSREKKESFPLTVTSAQKNPTAFYLCASKGPGTGGSSSGGYTFGSGTRLTVV.

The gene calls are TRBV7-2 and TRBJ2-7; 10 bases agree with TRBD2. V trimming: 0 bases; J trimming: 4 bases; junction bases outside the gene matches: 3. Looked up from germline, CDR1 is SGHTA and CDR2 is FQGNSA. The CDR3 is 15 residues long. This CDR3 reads CASSLAGTSEYEQYF. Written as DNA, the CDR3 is TGTGCCAGCAGCTTAGCCGGGACTAGCGAGTACGAGCAGTACTTC. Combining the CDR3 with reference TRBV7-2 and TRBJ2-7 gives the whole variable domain GAGVSQSPSNKVTEKGKDVELRCDPISGHTALYWYRQSLGQGLEFLIYFQGNSAPDKSGLPSDRFSAERTGGSVSTLTIQRTQQEDSAVYLCASSLAGTSEYEQYFGPGTRLTVT.

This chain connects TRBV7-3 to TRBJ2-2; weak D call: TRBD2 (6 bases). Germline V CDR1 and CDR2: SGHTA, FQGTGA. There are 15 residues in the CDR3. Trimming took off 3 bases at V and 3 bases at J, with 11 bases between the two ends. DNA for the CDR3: TGTGCCAGCAGCTTGGGTGGAGGGTACACCGGGGAGCTGTTTTTT. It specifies CASSLGGGYTGELFF.

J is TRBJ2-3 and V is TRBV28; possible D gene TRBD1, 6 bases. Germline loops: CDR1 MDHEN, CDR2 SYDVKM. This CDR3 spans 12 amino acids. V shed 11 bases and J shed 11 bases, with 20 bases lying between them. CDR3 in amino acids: CALGDTLTQQYF. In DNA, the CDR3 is TGTGCCCTAGGGGACACTCTAACACAGCAGTATTTT.

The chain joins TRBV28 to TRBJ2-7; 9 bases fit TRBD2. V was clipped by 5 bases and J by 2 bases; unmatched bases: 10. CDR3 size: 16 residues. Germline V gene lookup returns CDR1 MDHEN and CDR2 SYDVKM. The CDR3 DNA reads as TGTGCCAGCAGTGCCATAGCGGGAGTGCTCACCTACGAGCAGTACTTC. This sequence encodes CASSAIAGVLTYEQYF.

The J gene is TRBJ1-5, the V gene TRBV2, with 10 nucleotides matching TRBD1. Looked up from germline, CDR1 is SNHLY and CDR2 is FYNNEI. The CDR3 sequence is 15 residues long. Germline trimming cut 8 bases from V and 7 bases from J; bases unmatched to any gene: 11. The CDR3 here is CASQATGGSRQPQHF. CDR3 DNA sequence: TGTGCCAGCCAAGCGACAGGGGGCTCTCGGCAGCCCCAGCATTTT.

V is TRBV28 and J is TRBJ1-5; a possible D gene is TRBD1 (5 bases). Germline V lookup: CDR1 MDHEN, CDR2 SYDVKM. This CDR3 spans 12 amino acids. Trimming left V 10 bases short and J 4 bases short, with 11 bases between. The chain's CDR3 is CAIRGENQPQHF. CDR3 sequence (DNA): TGTGCCATCCGGGGGGAAAATCAGCCCCAGCATTTT.

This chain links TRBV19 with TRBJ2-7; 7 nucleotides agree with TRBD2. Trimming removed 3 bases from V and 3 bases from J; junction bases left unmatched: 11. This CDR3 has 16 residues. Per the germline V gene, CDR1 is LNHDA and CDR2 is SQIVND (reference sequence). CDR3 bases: TGTGCCAGTAGTATCCTCTTGGGAGCGGGGATCTACGAGCAGTACTTC. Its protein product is CASSILLGAGIYEQYF.

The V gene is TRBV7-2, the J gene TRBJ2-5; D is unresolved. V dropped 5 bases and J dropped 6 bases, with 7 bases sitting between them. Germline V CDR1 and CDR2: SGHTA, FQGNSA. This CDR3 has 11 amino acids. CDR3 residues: CASSPWQTQYF. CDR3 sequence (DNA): TGTGCCAGCAGCCCTTGGCAGACCCAGTACTTC.

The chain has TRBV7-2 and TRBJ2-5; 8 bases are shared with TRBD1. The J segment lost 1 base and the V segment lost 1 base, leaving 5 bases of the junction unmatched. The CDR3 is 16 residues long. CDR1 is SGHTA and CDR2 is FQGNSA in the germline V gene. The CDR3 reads CASSLVSGQGQETQYF. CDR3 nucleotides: TGTGCCAGCAGCTTAGTATCAGGACAGGGCCAAGAGACCCAGTACTTC.

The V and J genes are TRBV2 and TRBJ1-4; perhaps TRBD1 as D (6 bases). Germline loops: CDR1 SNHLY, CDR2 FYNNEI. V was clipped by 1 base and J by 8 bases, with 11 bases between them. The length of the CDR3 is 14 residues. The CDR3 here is CASSEVQGDEKLFF. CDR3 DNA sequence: TGTGCCAGCAGTGAAGTACAGGGAGACGAAAAACTGTTTTTT.

The CDR3 nucleotides are TGTGCCAGCAGTTACTCCCCTAGCGGGGAGTCAGATACGCAGTATTTT. Its translation: CASSYSPSGESDTQYF. The V and J genes are TRBV6-5 and TRBJ2-3, with TRBD2 identical over 9 bases. This CDR3 contains 16 residues. Unmatched junction bases numbered 5, after V lost 0 bases and J lost 4 bases. Germline V gene data show CDR1 as MNHEY and CDR2 as SVGAGI.

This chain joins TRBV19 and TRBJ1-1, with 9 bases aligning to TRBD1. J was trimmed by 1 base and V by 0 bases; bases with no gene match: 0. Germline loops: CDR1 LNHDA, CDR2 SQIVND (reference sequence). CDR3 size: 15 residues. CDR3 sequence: CASSIEQGANTEAFF. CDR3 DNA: TGTGCCAGTAGTATAGAACAGGGGGCGAACACTGAAGCTTTCTTT.

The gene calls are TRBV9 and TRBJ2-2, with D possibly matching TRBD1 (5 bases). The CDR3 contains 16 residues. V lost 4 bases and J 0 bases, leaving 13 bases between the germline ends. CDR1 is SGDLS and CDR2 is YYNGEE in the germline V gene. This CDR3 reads CASSPGHLTNTGELFF. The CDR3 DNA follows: TGTGCCAGCAGCCCTGGACACCTAACGAACACCGGGGAGCTGTTTTTT.

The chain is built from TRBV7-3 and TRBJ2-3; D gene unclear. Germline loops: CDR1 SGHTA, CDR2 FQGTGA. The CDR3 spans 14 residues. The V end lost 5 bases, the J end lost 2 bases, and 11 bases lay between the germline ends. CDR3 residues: CASSPQLSTDTQYF. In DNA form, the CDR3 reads TGTGCCAGCAGCCCACAGTTGTCCACAGATACGCAGTATTTT.

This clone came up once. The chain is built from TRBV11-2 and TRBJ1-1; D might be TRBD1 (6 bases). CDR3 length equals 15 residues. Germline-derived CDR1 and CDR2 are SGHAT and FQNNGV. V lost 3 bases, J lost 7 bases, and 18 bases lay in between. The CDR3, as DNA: TGTGCCAGCAGCTTCTCCGGGACATCCGAAATTGAAGCTTTCTTT. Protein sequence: CASSFSGTSEIEAFF.

In DNA form, the CDR3 reads TGTGCCAGCAGCTTGTTCGGGGAGCAGTTCTTC. Its translation is CASSLFGEQFF. This chain connects TRBV5-4 to TRBJ2-1; D gene ambiguous. There are 11 residues in the CDR3. V was pared by 1 base and J by 10 bases, with 6 bases between. Germline V lookup: CDR1 SGHNT, CDR2 YYREEE (reference sequence).

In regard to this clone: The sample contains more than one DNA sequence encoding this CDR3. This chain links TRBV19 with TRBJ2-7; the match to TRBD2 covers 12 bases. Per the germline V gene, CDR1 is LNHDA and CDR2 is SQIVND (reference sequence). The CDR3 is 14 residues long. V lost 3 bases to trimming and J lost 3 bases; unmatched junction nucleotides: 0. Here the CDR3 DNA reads TGTGCCAGTAGTATGACTAGCGGGAGCTACGAGCAGTACTTC. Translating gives CASSMTSGSYEQYF.

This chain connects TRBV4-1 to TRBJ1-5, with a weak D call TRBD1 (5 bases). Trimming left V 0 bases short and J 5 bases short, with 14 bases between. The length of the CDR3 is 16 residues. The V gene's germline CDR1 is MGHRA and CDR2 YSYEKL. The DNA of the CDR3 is TGCGCCAGCAGCCAAGATATGGCAGGGTCCTATCAGCCCCAGCATTTT. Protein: CASSQDMAGSYQPQHF.

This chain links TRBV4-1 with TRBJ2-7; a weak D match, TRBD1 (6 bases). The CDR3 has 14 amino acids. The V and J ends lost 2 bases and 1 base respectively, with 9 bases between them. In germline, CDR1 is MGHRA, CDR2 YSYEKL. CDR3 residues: CASSQPTGSYEQYF. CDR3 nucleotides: TGCGCCAGCAGCCAACCTACAGGGTCCTACGAGCAGTACTTC.

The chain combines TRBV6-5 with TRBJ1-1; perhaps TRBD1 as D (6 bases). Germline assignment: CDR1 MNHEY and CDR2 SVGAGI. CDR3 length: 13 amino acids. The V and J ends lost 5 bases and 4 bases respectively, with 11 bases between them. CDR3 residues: CASSQDRSTEAFF. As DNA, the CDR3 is TGTGCCAGCAGTCAAGACAGGTCCACTGAAGCTTTCTTT.

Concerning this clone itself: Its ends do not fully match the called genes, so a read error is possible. CDR3 sequence (DNA): TGTTCCAGCAGCAAGGACTACCCTAGCGGGAGCTCCTACAATGAGCAGTTCTTC. Translated: CSSSKDYPSGSSYNEQFF. The V call is TRBV7-9, the J call TRBJ2-1; 10 positions agree with TRBD2. The CDR3 runs to 18 residues. Germline assignment: CDR1 SEHNR and CDR2 FQNEAQ (reference sequence).

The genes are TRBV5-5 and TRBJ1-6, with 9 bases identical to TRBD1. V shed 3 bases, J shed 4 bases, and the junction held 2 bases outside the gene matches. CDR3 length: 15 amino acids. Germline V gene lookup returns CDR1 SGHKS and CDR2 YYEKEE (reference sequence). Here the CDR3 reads CASSSGTGYNSPLHF. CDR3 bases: TGTGCCAGCAGCTCGGGGACAGGGTATAATTCACCCCTCCACTTT.